This T cell receptor beta chain was observed in a study of cytomegalovirus exposure and HLA in healthy donors. Broader study findings: A later analysis linked a missense variant in DCLRE1C to the trimming of TCR beta V and J genes. The authors enumerated some 160 TCR beta chains as linked to cytomegalovirus.

The CDR3 spans 12 residues. The V end was cut by 2 bases, the J end by 8 bases, with 9 bases between. The germline gives CDR1 MNHEY, CDR2 SVGAGI. This clone was seen a handful of times. Antigen: not known. This PCR relied on a set of 60 Vbeta primers and 13 Jbeta primers. Original methodology: A later analysis counted 65 million to 90 million unique TCR beta chains, about 11 million shared. Profiling relied on immunoSEQ multiplex PCR, and the TCRdb table lists in-frame clones only, not all of them. The DNA gave D and trimming, while V, J and clone size come from that table. The sample records about 150,000 clones, 9.7% being singletons.

The material sequenced was PBMCs. This TCR was sampled from a man aged 45-60 years in good health and CMV-seronegative. This chain connects TRBV6-5 to TRBJ1-2; a possible D gene is TRBD1 (6 bases). CDR3 nucleotide sequence: TGTGCCAGCAGTTACGGGGGCAGGGGCTACACCTTC. Residues: CASSYGGRGYTF.